One and the same sample provided the 25 T cell receptor beta chains below, sequenced in a study of cytomegalovirus exposure and HLA in healthy donors. The repertoire was sequenced with immunoSEQ multiplex PCR; TCRdb's copy has only in-frame clones and lacks some. The repertoire holds approximately 190,000 clones, with 75% to 90% as singletons. The material sequenced was PBMCs. Source of these receptors: a man between 18 and 35 years old in good health and CMV-seropositive.

The genes are TRBV29-1 and TRBJ2-3, with 11 bases lining up with TRBD2. CDR1 SQVTM and CDR2 ANQGSEA come from the germline V gene. The CDR3 is made up of 14 amino acids. The J segment lost 5 bases and the V segment lost 7 bases, leaving 8 bases of the junction unmatched. The CDR3 DNA is TGCAGCGCCCCCGGACTAGCGGGCGGAGATACGCAGTATTTT. Its protein product is CSAPGLAGGDTQYF.

This rearrangement joins TRBV27 to TRBJ2-7; perhaps TRBD1 as D (5 bases). Germline V CDR1 and CDR2: MNHEY, SMNVEV (reference sequence). There are 13 residues in the CDR3. Trimming shortened V by 3 bases and J by 5 bases, and 11 bases separated the two germline ends. In DNA, the CDR3 is TGTGCCAGCAGTTTTCGACAGAGCCACGAGCAGTACTTC. It encodes CASSFRQSHEQYF.

The J gene is TRBJ2-7, the V gene TRBV4-2; 7 bases agree with TRBD2. Germline-derived CDR1 and CDR2 are LGHNA and YNFKEQ. There are 15 residues in the CDR3. Losses at the gene ends were 0 bases for V and 3 bases for J; bases not matched to a gene: 5. CDR3 protein: CASSQDLAGDYEQYF. In DNA form, the CDR3 reads TGTGCCAGCAGCCAAGATCTTGCGGGAGACTACGAGCAGTACTTC.

The chain recombines TRBV19 with TRBJ1-3, with 10 bases lining up with TRBD1. CDR1 and CDR2 from the germline V gene are LNHDA and SQIVND (reference sequence). V was pared by 7 bases and J by 4 bases, with 13 bases of the junction left unmatched. This CDR3 comprises 17 residues. Here the CDR3 DNA reads TGTGCCAGTACTGATCCCGCGGGACAGGGGAAAGGAAACACCATATATTTT. Protein: CASTDPAGQGKGNTIYF.

V is TRBV27 and J is TRBJ1-5, with TRBD1 identical over 8 bases. This CDR3 has 14 residues. Germline V gene lookup returns CDR1 MNHEY and CDR2 SMNVEV (reference sequence). J gave up 6 bases and V 3 bases, and 4 bases lay outside the gene matches. CDR3 bases: TGTGCCAGCAGTTTCTCAGGGGGCAGTCAGCCCCAGCATTTT. The encoded protein is CASSFSGGSQPQHF.

In its sample, this clone was seen once. The chain employs TRBV2 and TRBJ2-7, with 7 nucleotides matching TRBD1. The V and J ends lost 3 bases and 2 bases, in that order; junction bases with no gene match: 4. The CDR3 is 14 residues long. The germline V gene has CDR1 SNHLY and CDR2 FYNNEI. This CDR3 reads CASSDDRVAYEQYF. The CDR3 nucleotides read TGTGCCAGCAGTGACGACAGGGTTGCCTACGAGCAGTACTTC.

This clone was counted only a few times. The rearrangement joins TRBV7-9 to TRBJ2-3; the match to TRBD2 covers 9 bases. The V gene's germline CDR1 is SEHNR and CDR2 FQNEAQ (reference sequence). The V segment lost 4 bases and the J segment 0 bases; nucleotides outside the gene matches: 2. The CDR3 is 15 residues long. CDR3 in amino acids: CASSWTSASTDTQYF. CDR3 DNA sequence: TGTGCCAGCAGCTGGACTAGCGCTAGCACAGATACGCAGTATTTT.

The CDR3 DNA reads TGTGCCAGCAGCCCCCGGCAGGCCCTGTCTGGAAACACCATATATTTT. Amino acids: CASSPRQALSGNTIYF. The chain links TRBV7-8 to TRBJ1-3; D unclear. V lost 5 bases, J lost 1 base, and 15 bases lay in between. This CDR3 spans 16 amino acids. Germline assignment: CDR1 SGHVS and CDR2 FQNEAQ. Looking up the rest from reference TRBV7-8 and TRBJ1-3 gives the full variable domain: GAGVSQSPRYKVAKRGQDVALRCDPISGHVSLFWYQQALGQGPEFLTYFQNEAQLDKSGLPSDRFFAERPEGSVSTLKIQRTQQEDSAVYLCASSPRQALSGNTIYFGEGSWLTVV.

The chain employs TRBV13 and TRBJ2-2; weak D call: TRBD1 (6 bases). The CDR3 is made up of 14 amino acids. V lost 5 bases, J lost 6 bases, and 13 bases lay in between. Germline V CDR1 and CDR2: PRHDT, FYEKMQ (reference sequence). The CDR3 region has the DNA TGTGCCAGCAGCCGCAAGGGGGAATCCGGGGAGCTGTTTTTT. Amino acids: CASSRKGESGELFF.

The rearrangement links TRBV19 to TRBJ2-1; 8 bases match TRBD2. The length of the CDR3 is 13 residues. V was pared by 10 bases and J by 5 bases, with 7 bases of the junction left unmatched. Germline CDR1 is LNHDA and CDR2 is SQIVND (reference sequence). The CDR3 sequence is CAINAGGDNEQFF. As DNA, the CDR3 is TGTGCCATCAACGCGGGGGGAGACAATGAGCAGTTCTTC.

The V call is TRBV11-3, the J call TRBJ2-7; TRBD2 matches 10 bases. The germline V gene encodes CDR1 SGHNT and CDR2 YENEEA. With V trimmed by 5 bases and J by 5 bases, 6 bases remained unmatched. The CDR3 sequence is 14 residues long. CDR3 residues: CASSPGLAANEQYF. The CDR3 DNA sequence: TGTGCCAGCAGCCCCGGACTAGCGGCCAACGAGCAGTACTTC. Full variable domain (remainder filled in from reference TRBV11-3 and TRBJ2-7): EAGVVQSPRYKIIEKKQPVAFWCNPISGHNTLYWYLQNLGQGPELLIRYENEEAVDDSQLPKDRFSAERLKGVDSTLKIQPAELGDSAVYLCASSPGLAANEQYFGPGTRLTVT.

This clone showed up just a few times. J is TRBJ2-3 and V is TRBV6-5; D is uncertain. The germline V gene has CDR1 MNHEY and CDR2 SVGAGI. V lost 5 bases and J lost 4, with 10 bases in between. The CDR3 sequence is 13 residues long. In DNA, the CDR3 is TGTGCCAGCAGTCCCCGGTACGCAGATACGCAGTATTTT. Translated: CASSPRYADTQYF.

With respect to this clone: The sample has other DNA sequences that encode this CDR3 too. The V call is TRBV7-2, the J call TRBJ2-7; a possible D gene is TRBD1 (6 bases). Germline assignment: CDR1 SGHTA and CDR2 FQGNSA. The CDR3 length is 14 residues. V lost 5 bases to trimming and J lost 0 bases, with 11 bases between them. The CDR3 DNA reads TGTGCCAGCAGCCCCGACAGGTACTCCTACGAGCAGTACTTC. Translation gives CASSPDRYSYEQYF.

This CDR3 is CASSIARRQRLAKNIQYF. Written as DNA, the CDR3 is TGTGCCAGTAGTATAGCACGTCGACAGAGACTAGCCAAAAACATTCAGTACTTC. The chain combines TRBV19 with TRBJ2-4; D possibly corresponds to TRBD1 (5 bases). V dropped 1 base and J dropped 0 bases, with 16 bases sitting between them. The CDR3 totals 18 residues. Germline V gene sequence: CDR1 LNHDA, CDR2 SQIVND (reference sequence).

This chain uses TRBV7-9 with TRBJ1-5; D not certain. Germline V gene data show CDR1 as SEHNR and CDR2 as FQNEAQ (reference sequence). The CDR3 sequence is 12 residues long. The V end was cut by 5 bases, the J end by 4 bases, with 6 bases between. CDR3 protein: CASSRQNQPQHF. In DNA form, the CDR3 reads TGTGCCAGCAGCCGACAAAATCAGCCCCAGCATTTT.

The chain uses TRBV7-9 and TRBJ2-5; the D gene is possibly TRBD1 (6 bases). V lost 3 bases and J 1 base, leaving 12 bases between the germline ends. CDR3 length equals 15 residues. The germline gives CDR1 SEHNR, CDR2 FQNEAQ (reference sequence). Written as DNA, the CDR3 is TGTGCCAGCAGCTTTCGTATGGGGGCCCAAGAGACCCAGTACTTC. Amino acids: CASSFRMGAQETQYF.

The chain combines TRBV11-2 with TRBJ2-7, with D possibly TRBD1 on 6 matching bases. The germline V gene has CDR1 SGHAT and CDR2 FQNNGV. V was clipped by 4 bases and J by 2 bases, with 9 bases between them. This CDR3 has 13 amino acids. The CDR3 protein is CASSWGPAYEQYF. In DNA, the CDR3 is TGTGCCAGCAGCTGGGGGCCCGCCTACGAGCAGTACTTC.

The chain uses TRBV6-1 and TRBJ1-2; D ambiguous. Between the trimmed V and J ends, which lost 2 bases and 3 bases, there was a span of 13 bases. Germline CDR1 and CDR2: MNHNS and SASEGT. The CDR3 has 15 amino acids. The CDR3 DNA is TGTGCCAGCAGTGAATGGGGAGGCAGCGACTATGGCTACACCTTC. Its protein is CASSEWGGSDYGYTF.

The rearrangement links TRBV7-2 to TRBJ2-3; D is ambiguous. The V end was cut by 4 bases, the J end by 4 bases, with 15 bases between. This CDR3 has 15 residues. Germline CDR1 SGHTA, CDR2 FQGNSA. The chain's CDR3 is CASSSHGNGADTQYF. The CDR3 DNA reads as TGTGCCAGCAGCTCCCATGGTAACGGAGCAGATACGCAGTATTTT.

This chain connects TRBV19 to TRBJ2-5; the match to TRBD1 covers 9 bases. Germline V gene sequence: CDR1 LNHDA, CDR2 SQIVND (reference sequence). The CDR3 consists of 14 residues. With 6 bases clipped from V and 2 bases from J, the junction kept 4 bases outside the gene matches. The CDR3 protein is CASSSGTGQETQYF. As DNA, the CDR3 is TGTGCCAGTAGCTCCGGGACAGGGCAAGAGACCCAGTACTTC.

This clone has just a few counts. CDR3 amino acids: CASSLGVPGELFF. The CDR3 nucleotides read TGTGCCAGCAGCTTAGGAGTACCCGGGGAGCTGTTTTTT. The chain has TRBV11-1 and TRBJ2-2; unclear D gene. Germline CDR1 is SGHAT and CDR2 is FQDESV (reference sequence). The CDR3 spans 13 residues. Trimming took off 1 base at V and 6 bases at J, with 6 bases between the two ends.

This clone was recorded once. The chain recombines TRBV6-5 with TRBJ2-2; D not certain. CDR1 is MNHEY, CDR2 SVGAGI, per germline. The CDR3 contains 16 residues. The ends were cut back, 1 base at V and 2 bases at J, with 11 bases in the middle. The CDR3 coding sequence is TGTGCCAGCAGTTACTTTTCGCAGATAAACACCGGGGAGCTGTTTTTT. It encodes CASSYFSQINTGELFF.

V usage is TRBV6-1 and J usage is TRBJ1-1; 9 positions agree with TRBD1. The CDR3 has 15 amino acids. Germline-derived CDR1 and CDR2 are MNHNS and SASEGT. J lost 4 bases, V lost 6 bases, and 9 bases had no gene match. The DNA for the CDR3 is TGTGCCAGCAGGTCCGGGACAGGGTGGGCCACTGAAGCTTTCTTT. Translation gives CASRSGTGWATEAFF.

V and J are TRBV25-1 and TRBJ2-3, with 10 positions matching TRBD2. Germline trimming cut 6 bases from V and 4 bases from J; bases unmatched to any gene: 4. Germline CDR1 MGHDK, CDR2 SYGVNS. This CDR3 has 14 residues. As DNA, the CDR3 is TGTGCCAGCAGCGGGACTAGCGAAGCAGATACGCAGTATTTT. Its protein product is CASSGTSEADTQYF.

In this sample, this clone turned up once. Germline and junction disagree at one end, which may indicate a read error. This chain joins TRBV11-3 and TRBJ2-7, with D hard to call. Germline V gene data show CDR1 as SGHNT and CDR2 as YENEEA. The CDR3 is made up of 12 amino acids. This chain's CDR3 is CASSLTSSEQYF. The DNA of the CDR3 is TGTGCCAGCAGCTTAACTTCCTCCGAGCAGTACTTC. Complete variable domain (other parts from reference TRBV11-3 and TRBJ2-7): EAGVVQSPRYKIIEKKQPVAFWCNPISGHNTLYWYLQNLGQGPELLIRYENEEAVDDSQLPKDRFSAERLKGVDSTLKIQPAELGDSAVYLCASSLTSSEQYFGPGTRLTVT.